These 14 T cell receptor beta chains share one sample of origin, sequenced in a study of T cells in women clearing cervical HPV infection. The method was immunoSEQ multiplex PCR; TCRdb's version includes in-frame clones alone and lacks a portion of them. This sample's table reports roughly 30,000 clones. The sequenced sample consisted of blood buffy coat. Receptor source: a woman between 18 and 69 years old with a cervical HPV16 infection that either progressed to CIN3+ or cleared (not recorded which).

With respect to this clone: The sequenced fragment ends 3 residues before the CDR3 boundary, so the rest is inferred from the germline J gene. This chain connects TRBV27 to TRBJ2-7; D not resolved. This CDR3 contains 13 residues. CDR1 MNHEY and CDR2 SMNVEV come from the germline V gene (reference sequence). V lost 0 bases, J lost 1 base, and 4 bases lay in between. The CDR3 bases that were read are TGTGCCAGCAGTTTATCAGGGTCCTACGAG. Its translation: CASSLSGSYE. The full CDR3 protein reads CASSLSGSYEQYF.

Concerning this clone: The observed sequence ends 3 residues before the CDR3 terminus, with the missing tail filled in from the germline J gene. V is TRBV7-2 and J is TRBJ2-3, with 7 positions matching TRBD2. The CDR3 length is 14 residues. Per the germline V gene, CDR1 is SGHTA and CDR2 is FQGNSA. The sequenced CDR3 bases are TGTGCCAGCAGCAGCGGGGATCACCAAGAGACG. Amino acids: CASSSGDHQET. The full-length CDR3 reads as CASSSGDHQETQYF.

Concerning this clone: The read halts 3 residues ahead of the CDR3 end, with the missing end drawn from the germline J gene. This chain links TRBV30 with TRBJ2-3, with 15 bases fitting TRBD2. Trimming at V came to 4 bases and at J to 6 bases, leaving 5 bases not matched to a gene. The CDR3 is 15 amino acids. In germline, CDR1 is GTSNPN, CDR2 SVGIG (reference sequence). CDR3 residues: CAWTSGLAGGDTQYF. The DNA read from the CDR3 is TGTGCCTGGACCTCGGGACTAGCGGGAGGCGATACG.

The part of the CDR3 DNA that was read is TGCGCCAGCAGCTTACTCGGACAGATGAACACTGAA. As protein: CASSLLGQMNTE. The full CDR3 protein is CASSLLGQMNTEAFF. The J gene is TRBJ1-1, the V gene TRBV5-1, with D possibly being TRBD1 (6 bases). With the read ending 3 residues before the CDR3 end, the germline J gene is used to fill in that end. Trimming shortened V by 2 bases and J by 0 bases, and 11 bases separated the two germline ends. There are 15 residues in the CDR3. Germline V lookup: CDR1 SGHRS, CDR2 YFSETQ.

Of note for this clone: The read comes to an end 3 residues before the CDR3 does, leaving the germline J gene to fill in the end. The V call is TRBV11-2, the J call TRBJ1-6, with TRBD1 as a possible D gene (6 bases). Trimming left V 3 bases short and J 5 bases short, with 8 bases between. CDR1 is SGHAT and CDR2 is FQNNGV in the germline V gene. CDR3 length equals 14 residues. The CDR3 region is CASSFWTDNSPLHF. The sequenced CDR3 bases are TGTGCCAGCAGCTTCTGGACAGATAATTCACCC. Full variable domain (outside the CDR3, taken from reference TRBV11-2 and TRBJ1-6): EAGVAQSPRYKIIEKRQSVAFWCNPISGHATLYWYQQILGQGPKLLIQFQNNGVVDDSQLPKDRFSAERLKGVDSTLKIQPAKLEDSAVYLCASSFWTDNSPLHFGNGTRLTVT.

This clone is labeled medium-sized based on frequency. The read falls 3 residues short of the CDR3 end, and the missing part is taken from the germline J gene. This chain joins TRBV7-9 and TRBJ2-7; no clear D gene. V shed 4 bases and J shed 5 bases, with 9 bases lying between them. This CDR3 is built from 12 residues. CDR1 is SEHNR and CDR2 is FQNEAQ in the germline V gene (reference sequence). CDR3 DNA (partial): TGTGCCAGCAGCTCTAACAGAGACGAG. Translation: CASSSNRDE. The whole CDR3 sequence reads CASSSNRDEQYF.

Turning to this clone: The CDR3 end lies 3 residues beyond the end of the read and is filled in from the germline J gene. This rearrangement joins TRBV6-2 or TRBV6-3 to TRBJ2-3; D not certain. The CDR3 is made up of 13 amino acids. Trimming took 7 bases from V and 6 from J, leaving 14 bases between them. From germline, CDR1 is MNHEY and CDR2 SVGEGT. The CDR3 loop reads CASNRPQSDTQYF. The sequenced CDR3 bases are TGTGCCAGCAACCGTCCCCAGTCGGATACG.

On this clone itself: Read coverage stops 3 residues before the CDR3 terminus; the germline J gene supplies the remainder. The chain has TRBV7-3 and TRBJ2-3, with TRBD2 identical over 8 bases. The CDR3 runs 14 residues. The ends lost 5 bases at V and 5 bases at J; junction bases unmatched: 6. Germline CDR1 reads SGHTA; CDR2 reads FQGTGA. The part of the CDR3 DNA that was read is TGTGCCAGCAGCCTGGGACTAGGAGAAGATACG. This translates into CASSLGLGEDT. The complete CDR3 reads CASSLGLGEDTQYF.

The sequenced CDR3 bases are TGTGCCAGCACCCAATGGGGGACAAGGTCCTACGAG. It encodes CASTQWGTRSYE. From start to end, the CDR3 is CASTQWGTRSYEQYF. The chain joins TRBV6-2 or TRBV6-3 to TRBJ2-7; D possibly corresponds to TRBD1 (6 bases). The CDR3 is cut off 3 residues early in the read; its end comes from the germline J gene. The CDR3 extends over 15 amino acids. V was pared by 7 bases and J by 1 base, with 17 bases between. Germline V gene sequence: CDR1 MNHEY, CDR2 SVGEGT.

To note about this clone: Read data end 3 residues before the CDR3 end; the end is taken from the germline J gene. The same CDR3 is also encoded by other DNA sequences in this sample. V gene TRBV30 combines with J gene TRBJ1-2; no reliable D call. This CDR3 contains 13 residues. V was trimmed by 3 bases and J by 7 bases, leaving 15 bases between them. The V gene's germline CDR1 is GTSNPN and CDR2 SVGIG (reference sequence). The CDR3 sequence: CAWRDSRRGGYTF. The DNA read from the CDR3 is TGTGCCTGGAGAGACTCCCGGCGAGGTGGC.

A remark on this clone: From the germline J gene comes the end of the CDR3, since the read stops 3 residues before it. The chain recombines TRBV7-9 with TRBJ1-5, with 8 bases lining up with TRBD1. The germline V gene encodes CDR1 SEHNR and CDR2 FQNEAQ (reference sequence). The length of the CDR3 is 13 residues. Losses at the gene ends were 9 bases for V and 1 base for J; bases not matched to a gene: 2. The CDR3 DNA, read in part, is TGTGCCAGTTCAGGGGGCAGCAATCAGCCC. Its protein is CASSGGSNQP. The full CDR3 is CASSGGSNQPQHF. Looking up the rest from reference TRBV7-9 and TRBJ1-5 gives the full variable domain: DTGVSQNPRHKITKRGQNVTFRCDPISEHNRLYWYRQTLGQGPEFLTYFQNEAQLEKSRLLSDRFSAERPKGSFSTLEIQRTEQGDSAMYLCASSGGSNQPQHFGDGTRLSIL.

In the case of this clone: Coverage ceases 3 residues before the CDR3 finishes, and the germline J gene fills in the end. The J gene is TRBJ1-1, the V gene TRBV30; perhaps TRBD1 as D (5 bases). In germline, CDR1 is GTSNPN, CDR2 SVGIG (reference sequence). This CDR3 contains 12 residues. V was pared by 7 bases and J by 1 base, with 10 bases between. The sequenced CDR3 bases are TGTGCCTCCCTAACAGGGAACACTGAA. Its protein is CASLTGNTE. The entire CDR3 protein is CASLTGNTEAFF.

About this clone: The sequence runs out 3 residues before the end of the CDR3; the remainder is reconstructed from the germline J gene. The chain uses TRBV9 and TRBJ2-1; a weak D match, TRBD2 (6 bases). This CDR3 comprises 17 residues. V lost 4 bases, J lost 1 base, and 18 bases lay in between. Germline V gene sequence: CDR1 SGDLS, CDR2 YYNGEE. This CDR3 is CASSTHLGTLSYNEQFF. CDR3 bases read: TGTGCCAGCAGCACCCACCTAGGGACTTTATCCTACAATGAG.

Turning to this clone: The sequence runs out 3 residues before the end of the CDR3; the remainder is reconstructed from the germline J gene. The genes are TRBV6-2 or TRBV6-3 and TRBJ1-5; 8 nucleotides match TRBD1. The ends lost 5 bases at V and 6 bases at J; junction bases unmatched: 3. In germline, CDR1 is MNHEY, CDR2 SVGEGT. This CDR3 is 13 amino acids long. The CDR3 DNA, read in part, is TGTGCCAGCAGTACTCAGGGGGCTCAGCCC. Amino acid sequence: CASSTQGAQP. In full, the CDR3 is CASSTQGAQPQHF.